The following is a T cell receptor (beta chain) sequence with its context. This clonotype was seen ten or more times. No cognate antigen has been identified for it. No per-base quality is available; no much larger clone lies one base away. The source of the sample is a study of T cells in Graves' hyperthyroidism and ophthalmopathy (dated by TCRdb to the late 2010s). Broadly, across the study: TCR V-J signatures able to tell the groups apart were searched for in a discovery cohort of 95 to 100 patients, of whom under 45 had Graves' ophthalmopathy and 55 to 65 had stable Graves' hyperthyroidism. Whether ophthalmopathy could be predicted prospectively was tested in an independent validation cohort made up of roughly 20 hyperthyroidism patients plus 17 patients who later progressed to ophthalmopathy. The 90 or so discovery patients were randomly split 7:3 into training and test sets. Thyroid tissue and blood T-cell repertoires from six Graves' hyperthyroidism patients were also compared in the study. After blood sampling, hyperthyroidism patients were treated with methimazole at a starting dose of 30 mg daily, and ophthalmopathy patients were treated with high-dose intravenous methylprednisolone. The paper reports TCR Vbeta CDR3 sequencing of 140 or so peripheral blood samples: 43 ophthalmopathy, fewer than 85 hyperthyroidism and approximately 17 progressor patients.

The TCR beta CDR3 regions were amplified from RNA transcripts. A first-round RT-PCR of the TCR CDR3 used the HTBI primer set with the Qiagen OneStep RT-PCR kit. Libraries were constructed in a second round of multiplex PCR, after which size selection and purification were carried out. Paired-end sequencing of the libraries was performed with 100 bp reads on an Illumina HiSeq2000. Per the authors' processing: SOAPnuke was used to process the raw data, with reads discarded if the reads contained adapters or uncalled bases, had a mean Phred below 15, or lacked an exact constant-primer or identifier match. High-quality paired reads were merged with COPE v1.2.5, and unique nucleotide sequences were defined as clonotypes. MiTCR v1.1 was used to align the clonotypes against IMGT TRBV, TRBD and TRBJ reference segments. Analysis was restricted to V-J combinations with a frequency above 0.0001, which covered roughly 99% of repertoires. The TCS score was defined as F50 (clonal expansion) divided by E x V (chaos), with BLOSUM62-based TCRdist calculated between CDR3 peptides within each V-J. Welch's t-statistics and random forest reduced 500 to 550 V-J features to 10 to 15, which were used in a naive Bayes classifier (R e1071). The Morisita-Horn index was used to measure how similar the thyroid and blood repertoires were. TCRdb reran the public reads through fastp at Q25 and MiXCR, keeping productive beta chains. Rows with one shared CDR3 protein collapse into an entry with the most common genes and DNA. The V and J calls here are based on TCRdb, not the publication. The sample yields 45,000 to 55,000 distinct CDR3 sequences; 45% to 65% were counted once. 34% of the sample is held by the ten biggest clonotypes.

Taken from cysteine to phenylalanine, the CDR3 has 16 residues. The entry retains the CDR3 DNA only, 48 bases that are in frame from base 1. The germline V gene yields ENHRY for CDR1 and SYGVKD for CDR2. The trim is 8 bases for V and 3 bases for J, with a gap of 23 bases between the germline ends. A patient counted as having stable Graves' hyperthyroidism if no progression to ophthalmopathy occurred over 18 months of follow-up. Hyperthyroidism patients were newly diagnosed, with disease duration under 2 months, and aged 18 to 65 years. The study excluded patients with uncontrolled infections, other autoimmune diseases, pregnancy or lactation. Diagnoses relied on clinical symptoms, serum thyroxine and TRAb, thyroid ultrasound and orbital computed tomography. Total RNA was extracted using Trizol reagent, and RNA quality was assessed on an Agilent 2100 Bioanalyzer. Paper-wide results and their limitations: Most expanded thyroid clonotypes (frequency above 0.001) were also detected in blood, suggesting blood repertoires may reflect thyroid immune responses. Sample size was not statistically predetermined, and blinding of investigators to group allocation was not performed. In cross-validation, a model built on a 13 V-J signature told ophthalmopathy apart from stable hyperthyroidism with under 90% sensitivity and around 84% specificity, and in testing the same model reached 80%/75%. During validation, the model predicted progression to ophthalmopathy a median of around 7 months ahead of onset, with around 71% sensitivity and 72% to 85% specificity.

Sequencing was done on a sample of peripheral blood or thyroid tissue (not recorded which). The chain employs TRBV10-3 and TRBJ2-7; tentative D gene TRBD1, with 5 bases matching. This sequence originates from a man between 18 and 35 years old with Graves' hyperthyroidism. The DNA reads as follows: TGTGCCATCGGAACGGCGTCTAGGGGCATCGGCTACGAGCAGTACTTC. Translated, it reads CAIGTASRGIGYEQYF.